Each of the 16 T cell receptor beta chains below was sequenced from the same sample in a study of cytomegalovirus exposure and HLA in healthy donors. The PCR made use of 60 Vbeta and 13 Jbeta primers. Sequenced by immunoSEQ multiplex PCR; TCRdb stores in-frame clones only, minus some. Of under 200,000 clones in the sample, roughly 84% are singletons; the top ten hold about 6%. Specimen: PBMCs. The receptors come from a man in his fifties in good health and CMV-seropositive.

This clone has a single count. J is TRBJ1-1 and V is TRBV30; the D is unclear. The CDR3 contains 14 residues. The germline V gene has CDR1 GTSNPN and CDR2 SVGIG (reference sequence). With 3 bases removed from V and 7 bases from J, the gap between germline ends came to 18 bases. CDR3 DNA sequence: TGTGCCTGGAGCCCTCAAGGAGGGAAGAGTGAAGCTTTCTTT. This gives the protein CAWSPQGGKSEAFF.

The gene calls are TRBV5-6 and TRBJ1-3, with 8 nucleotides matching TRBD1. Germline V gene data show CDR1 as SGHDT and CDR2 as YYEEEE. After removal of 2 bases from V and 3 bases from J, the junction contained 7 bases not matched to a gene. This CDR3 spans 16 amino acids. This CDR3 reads CASSLLTGVGGNTIYF. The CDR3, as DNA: TGTGCCAGCAGCTTATTGACAGGGGTCGGTGGAAACACCATATATTTT.

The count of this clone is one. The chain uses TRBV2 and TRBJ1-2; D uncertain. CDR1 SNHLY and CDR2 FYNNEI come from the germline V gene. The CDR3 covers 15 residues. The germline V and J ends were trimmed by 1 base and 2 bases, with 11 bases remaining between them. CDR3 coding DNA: TGTGCCAGCAGTGAAGGGGAGGCCCTGAACTATGGCTACACCTTC. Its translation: CASSEGEALNYGYTF.

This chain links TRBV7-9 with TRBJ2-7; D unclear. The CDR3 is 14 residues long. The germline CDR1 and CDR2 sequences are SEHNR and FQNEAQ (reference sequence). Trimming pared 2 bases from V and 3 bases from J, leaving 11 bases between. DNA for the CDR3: TGTGCCAGCAGCTTATTTGAGGATAGCTACGAGCAGTACTTC. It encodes CASSLFEDSYEQYF. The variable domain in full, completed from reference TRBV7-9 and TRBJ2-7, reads DTGVSQNPRHKITKRGQNVTFRCDPISEHNRLYWYRQTLGQGPEFLTYFQNEAQLEKSRLLSDRFSAERPKGSFSTLEIQRTEQGDSAMYLCASSLFEDSYEQYFGPGTRLTVT.

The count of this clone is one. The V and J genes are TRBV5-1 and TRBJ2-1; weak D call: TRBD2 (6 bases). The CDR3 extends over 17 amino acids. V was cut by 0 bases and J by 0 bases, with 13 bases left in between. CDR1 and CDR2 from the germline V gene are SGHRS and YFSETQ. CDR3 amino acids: CASSLVPGGSSYNEQFF. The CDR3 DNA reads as TGCGCCAGCAGCTTGGTTCCCGGGGGAAGCTCCTACAATGAGCAGTTCTTC.

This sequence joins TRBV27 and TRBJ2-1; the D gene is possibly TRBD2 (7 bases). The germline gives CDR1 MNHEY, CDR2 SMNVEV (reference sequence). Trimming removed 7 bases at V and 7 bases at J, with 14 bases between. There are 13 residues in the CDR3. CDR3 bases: TGTGCCAGCAAAAAAGGGGGGGCAAATGAGCAGTTCTTC. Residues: CASKKGGANEQFF.

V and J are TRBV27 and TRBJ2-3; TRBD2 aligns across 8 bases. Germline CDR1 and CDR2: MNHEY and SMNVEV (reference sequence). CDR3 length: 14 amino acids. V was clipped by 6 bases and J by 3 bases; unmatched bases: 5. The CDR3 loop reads CASRDSSGTDTQYF. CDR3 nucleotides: TGTGCCAGCAGGGATTCTAGCGGGACAGATACGCAGTATTTT.

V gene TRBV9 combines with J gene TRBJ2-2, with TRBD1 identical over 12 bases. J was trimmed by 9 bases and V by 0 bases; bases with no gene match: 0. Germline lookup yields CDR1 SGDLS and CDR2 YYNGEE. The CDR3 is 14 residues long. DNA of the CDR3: TGTGCCAGCAGCGTAGGGGACAGGGGGCGGGAGCTGTTTTTT. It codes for CASSVGDRGRELFF.

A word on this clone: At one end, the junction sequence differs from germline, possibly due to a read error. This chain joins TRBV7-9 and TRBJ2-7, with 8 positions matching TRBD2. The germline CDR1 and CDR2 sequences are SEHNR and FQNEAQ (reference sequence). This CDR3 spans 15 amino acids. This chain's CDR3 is CASSPRAGGGAVYFF. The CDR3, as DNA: TGTGCCAGCAGCCCAAGGGCCGGGGGGGGAGCAGTGTACTTCTTC.

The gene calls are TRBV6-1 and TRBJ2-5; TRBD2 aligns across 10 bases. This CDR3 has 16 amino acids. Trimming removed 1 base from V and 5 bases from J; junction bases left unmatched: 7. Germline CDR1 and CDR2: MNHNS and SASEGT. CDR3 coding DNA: TGTGCCAGCAGTGAAGGGTCTAGCGGGAGTCGGGAGACCCAGTACTTC. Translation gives CASSEGSSGSRETQYF.

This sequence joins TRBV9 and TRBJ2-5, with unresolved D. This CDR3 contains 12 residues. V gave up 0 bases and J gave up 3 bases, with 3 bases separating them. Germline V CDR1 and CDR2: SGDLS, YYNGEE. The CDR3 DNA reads TGTGCCAGCAGCGTAGCGGAAGAGACCCAGTACTTC. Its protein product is CASSVAEETQYF.

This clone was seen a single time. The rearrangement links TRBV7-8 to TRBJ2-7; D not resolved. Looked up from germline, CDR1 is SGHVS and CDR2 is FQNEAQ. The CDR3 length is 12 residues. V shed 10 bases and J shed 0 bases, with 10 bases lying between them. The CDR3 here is CATAPSSYEQYF. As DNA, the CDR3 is TGTGCCACCGCCCCCAGCTCCTACGAGCAGTACTTC.

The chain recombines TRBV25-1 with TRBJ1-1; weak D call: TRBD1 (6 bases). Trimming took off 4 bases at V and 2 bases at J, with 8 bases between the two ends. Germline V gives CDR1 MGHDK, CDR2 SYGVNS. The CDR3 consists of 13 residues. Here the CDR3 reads CASSVGANTEAFF. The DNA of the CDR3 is TGTGCCAGCAGTGTGGGGGCCAACACTGAAGCTTTCTTT.

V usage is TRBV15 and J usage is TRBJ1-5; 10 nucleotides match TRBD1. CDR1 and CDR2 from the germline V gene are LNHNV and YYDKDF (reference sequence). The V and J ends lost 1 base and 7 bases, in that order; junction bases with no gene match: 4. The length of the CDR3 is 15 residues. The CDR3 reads CATSRGGTGDQPQHF. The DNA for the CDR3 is TGTGCCACCAGCAGAGGGGGGACAGGGGACCAGCCCCAGCATTTT.

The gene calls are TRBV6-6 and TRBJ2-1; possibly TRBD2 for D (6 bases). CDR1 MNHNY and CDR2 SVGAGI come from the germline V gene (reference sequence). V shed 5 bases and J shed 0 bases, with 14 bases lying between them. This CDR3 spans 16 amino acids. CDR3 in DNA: TGTGCCAGCAGTCCCGGGACTTCCAGCTCCTACAATGAGCAGTTCTTC. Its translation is CASSPGTSSSYNEQFF.

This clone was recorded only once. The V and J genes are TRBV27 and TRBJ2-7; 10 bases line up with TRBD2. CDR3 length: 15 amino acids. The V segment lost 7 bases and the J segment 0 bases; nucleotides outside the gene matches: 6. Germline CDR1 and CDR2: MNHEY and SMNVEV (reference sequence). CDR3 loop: CASKPLAGNSYEQYF. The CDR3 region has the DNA TGTGCCAGCAAACCACTAGCGGGGAACTCCTACGAGCAGTACTTC.